These T cell receptor beta chains were read from a single sample in a study of control samples from healthy donors and cancer patients. Only in-frame clones appear in the TCRdb table, and some are missing; sequencing was by immunoSEQ multiplex PCR. The top ten hold 2.8% of the sample, which has approximately 49,000 clones, just over 85% seen once. The specimen was PBMCs. The receptor source for this set is a woman in her forties or fifties with lung cancer. Each CDR3 is given with its conserved first and last residue. Each record gives: V gene, D gene, clone size, J gene, CDR3 DNA, CDR3 protein. A D gene is named only where the DNA matches it firmly. Rows give clone size only sometimes, using once, few, many, or a class for an expanded clone.

TRBV7-9	TRBD2	.	TRBJ2-1	TGTGCCAGCAGTCAAAGCGGGGGGTATAATGAGCAGTTCTTC	CASSQSGGYNEQFF
TRBV30	.	few	TRBJ1-6	TGTGCCTGGAGTGTGGACAGATCTAATTCACCCCTCCACTTT	CAWSVDRSNSPLHF
TRBV7-7	.	once	TRBJ1-5	TGTGCCAGCAGCTTAGGTCCCGATCAGCCCCAGCATTTT	CASSLGPDQPQHF
TRBV27	.	.	TRBJ2-2	TGTGCCACCGGGACGGGTTTCCAGGGGGAGCTGTTTTTT	CATGTGFQGELFF
TRBV7-9	.	.	TRBJ2-6	TGTGCCAGCAGCCCCGACGGCTACTCTGGGGCCAACGTCCTGACTTTC	CASSPDGYSGANVLTF
TRBV19	.	.	TRBJ1-5	TGTGCCACGACTGGGATGAATCAGCCCCAGCATTTT	CATTGMNQPQHF
TRBV7-8	.	.	TRBJ1-4	TGTGCCAGCAGTGTTCGTCGACAGCTTGCAACTAATGAAAAACTGTTTTTT	CASSVRRQLATNEKLFF
TRBV7-2	.	.	TRBJ2-2	TGTGCCAGCAGCTTAGCGGTTCTGGCGGCCATGGGCGGGGAGCTGTTTTTT	CASSLAVLAAMGGELFF
TRBV2	.	.	TRBJ2-1	TGTGCCAGCGGCTACGGGACGGAATACAATGAGCAGTTCTTC	CASGYGTEYNEQFF
TRBV7-2	TRBD1	.	TRBJ1-4	TGTGCCAGCAGCTTGGGGGGAGGGGGCGCATCTAATGAAAAACTGTTTTTT	CASSLGGGGASNEKLFF
TRBV6-2/TRBV6-3	.	.	TRBJ1-2	TGTGCCAGCAGTTACTCGAGCCCGGCTTCTAACTATGGCTACACCTTC	CASSYSSPASNYGYTF
TRBV2	.	.	TRBJ2-2	TGTGCCAGCGTTCCTAATGGTAACGGGGAGCTGTTTTTT	CASVPNGNGELFF
TRBV7-2	.	.	TRBJ2-3	TGTGCCAGCAGCAAGGGGAGTATAGCAGATACGCAGTATTTT	CASSKGSIADTQYF
TRBV14	TRBD1	few	TRBJ1-1	TGTGCCAGCAGCCAAGATTTAGGGACAGGGTCTTTTTTCTTT	CASSQDLGTGSFFF
TRBV28	.	.	TRBJ1-2	TGTGCCAGCAGTTTAAAGGGTTTTGGCTACACCTTC	CASSLKGFGYTF
TRBV9	TRBD2	.	TRBJ2-3	TGTGCCAGCAGCGTAGCGACTAGCGGGGGGTTGGATACGCAGTATTTT	CASSVATSGGLDTQYF
TRBV6-5	TRBD1	once	TRBJ1-2	TGTGCCAGCAGTTACGCAGGGGGCTATGGCTACACCTTC	CASSYAGGYGYTF
TRBV28	.	.	TRBJ1-2	TGTGCCAGCATCGCAGGGCGGGACTATGGCTACACCTTC	CASIAGRDYGYTF
TRBV27	TRBD1	.	TRBJ1-2	TGTGCCAGCAGTTTATACCGGGACAGTGGGGGCTACACCTTC	CASSLYRDSGGYTF
TRBV5-8	.	.	TRBJ1-1	TGTGCCAGCAGCTTGTTGGGGGGGATTTCGTCTTTCTTT	CASSLLGGISSFF
TRBV7-2	TRBD1	.	TRBJ1-6	TGTGCCAGCAGCTCAAACAGGGGCAATTCACCCCTCCACTTT	CASSSNRGNSPLHF
TRBV4-2	.	once	TRBJ1-2	TGTGCCAGCAGCCAAGATCTTTTCGGGGGCTACACCTTC	CASSQDLFGGYTF
TRBV4-3	.	.	TRBJ2-7	TGCGCCAGCAGCCCCCCCACCCAGGGCTCGCTCGGGGAGCAGTACTTC	CASSPPTQGSLGEQYF
TRBV7-2	.	.	TRBJ1-6	TGTGCCAGCAGCTCCGGGGGCAGTTCACCCCTCCACTTT	CASSSGGSSPLHF
TRBV5-1	.	.	TRBJ2-1	TGCGCCAGCAAAGGGGGCTACAATGAGCAGTTCTTC	CASKGGYNEQFF
TRBV6-4	.	.	TRBJ2-2	TGTGCCAGCATACTAAAGGAGCCTGAGGTGACCGGGGAGCTGTTTTTT	CASILKEPEVTGELFF
TRBV11-2	.	.	TRBJ2-5	TGTGCCAGCAGCCCCGTCAGGACGGTTAAAGAGACCCAGTACTTC	CASSPVRTVKETQYF
TRBV27	TRBD1	.	TRBJ1-2	TGTGCCAGCAGCCGGGACAGCTTCTATGGCTACACCTTC	CASSRDSFYGYTF
TRBV3-1/TRBV3-2	TRBD1	.	TRBJ1-1	TGTGCCAGCAGCCAAGAGGGTCAGGGGGGAGCTTTCTTT	CASSQEGQGGAFF
TRBV18	.	.	TRBJ2-7	TGTGCCAGCTCACCCGGGGCTACCTACGAGCAGTACTTC	CASSPGATYEQYF
TRBV19	.	.	TRBJ1-4	TGTGCCAGTAGTATTAGGGCAGGGGCTTATGAAAAACTGTTTTTT	CASSIRAGAYEKLFF
TRBV28	.	.	TRBJ1-1	TGTGCCAGCAGTTTCAGTCAGAACACTGAAGCTTTCTTT	CASSFSQNTEAFF
TRBV5-4	TRBD1	.	TRBJ1-2	TGTGCCAGCAGCTTTGACAGGGTGGGTGGCTACACCTTC	CASSFDRVGGYTF
TRBV4-3	.	.	TRBJ1-1	TGCGCCAGCAGCCAGGGTTCGAACACTGAAGCTTTCTTT	CASSQGSNTEAFF
TRBV7-9	.	.	TRBJ1-6	TGTGCCAGCAGCTCGCAGGGGAATTATTCACCCCTCCACTTT	CASSSQGNYSPLHF
TRBV27	TRBD2	.	TRBJ2-5	TGTGCCAGCAGTTTCAAAACGGGGGGGCCATTGACCCAGTACTTC	CASSFKTGGPLTQYF
TRBV5-4	TRBD1	.	TRBJ2-5	TGTACCAGCAGCCCGGAAGGGACAGGGAGGGAGACCCAGTACTTC	CTSSPEGTGRETQYF
TRBV29-1	.	.	TRBJ1-1	TGCAGCGTTTTCGCTGCGGTGAACACTGAAGCTTTCTTT	CSVFAAVNTEAFF
TRBV30	.	.	TRBJ1-1	TGTGCCTGGAGTCCAGTCAACTCGTGGGGGACTACTGAAGCTTTCTTT	CAWSPVNSWGTTEAFF
TRBV30	.	.	TRBJ1-1	TGTGCCTGGGAAAGAACAGTGGAGGCTTTCTTT	CAWERTVEAFF
TRBV6-5	.	.	TRBJ1-1	TGTGCCAGCAGTTTTTTCGGACAGACTAACATGGAAGCTTTCTTT	CASSFFGQTNMEAFF
TRBV7-2	.	.	TRBJ1-2	TGTGCCAGCAGCTACCAACAGGGATCGGACTATGGCTACACCTTC	CASSYQQGSDYGYTF
TRBV9	TRBD1	.	TRBJ1-1	TGTGCCAGCACCGCAGGGGGCGCTTGGACTGAAGCTTTCTTT	CASTAGGAWTEAFF
TRBV7-2	.	.	TRBJ1-6	TGTGCCAGCAGCTTAGCGGCAGGACCTCATTCACCCCTCCACTTT	CASSLAAGPHSPLHF
TRBV11-2	TRBD2	.	TRBJ2-3	TGTGCCAGCAGCTTAGCGCTAGCGGAGCCCACAGATACGCAGTATTTT	CASSLALAEPTDTQYF
TRBV12-3/TRBV12-4	.	.	TRBJ2-2	TGTGCCAGCAGACTTTCCGGGGAGCTGTTTTTT	CASRLSGELFF
TRBV7-9	TRBD1	.	TRBJ2-2	TGTGCCAGCAGCGAAAGGGGGCCTCTCGGGCCCGGGGAGCTGTTTTTT	CASSERGPLGPGELFF
TRBV25-1	TRBD2	.	TRBJ2-3	TGTGCCAGCAGTGAGTCGAGCGGGGGGACCACAGATACGCAGTATTTT	CASSESSGGTTDTQYF
TRBV18	.	.	TRBJ2-5	TGTTCCAGTCCAGAGACCCAGTACTTC	CSSPETQYF
TRBV5-1	TRBD1	.	TRBJ2-3	TGCGCCAGCAGCTTGAAAGACAGGGTTAGCACAGATACGCAGTATTTT	CASSLKDRVSTDTQYF
TRBV29-1	.	.	TRBJ2-1	TGCAGCGTCAGGGACCCCTCCTACAATGAGCAGTTCTTC	CSVRDPSYNEQFF